This entry features one T cell receptor (beta chain) sequence. This sample is drawn from a study of blood T cell repertoires in COVID-19. Study information: From T cells, B-cell-depleted T cells, or PBMCs came the material, which was cDNA or gDNA.

Germline trimming cut 3 bases from V and 5 bases from J; bases unmatched to any gene: 5. The germline gives CDR1 LNHDA, CDR2 SQIVND (reference sequence). This CDR3 has 15 residues. Study processing details: Estimation of nucleated cell counts relied on the amplification of reference gene primers. This table comes from immunoSEQ multiplex PCR, and its TCRdb copy is limited to in-frame clones, with some not included. V, J and clone size were drawn from that table, and D and trimming were deduced from the DNA. The sample has approximately 150,000 clones; 70% to 80% are singletons. Sequenced input: peripheral blood. This receptor was taken from a woman between 55 and 75 years old with COVID-19, enrolled during active disease. The J gene is TRBJ1-5, the V gene TRBV19, with 9 bases identical to TRBD1. CDR3 region: CASSMPGQGYQPQHF. In DNA form, the CDR3 reads TGTGCCAGTAGTATGCCCGGACAGGGGTATCAGCCCCAGCATTTT.